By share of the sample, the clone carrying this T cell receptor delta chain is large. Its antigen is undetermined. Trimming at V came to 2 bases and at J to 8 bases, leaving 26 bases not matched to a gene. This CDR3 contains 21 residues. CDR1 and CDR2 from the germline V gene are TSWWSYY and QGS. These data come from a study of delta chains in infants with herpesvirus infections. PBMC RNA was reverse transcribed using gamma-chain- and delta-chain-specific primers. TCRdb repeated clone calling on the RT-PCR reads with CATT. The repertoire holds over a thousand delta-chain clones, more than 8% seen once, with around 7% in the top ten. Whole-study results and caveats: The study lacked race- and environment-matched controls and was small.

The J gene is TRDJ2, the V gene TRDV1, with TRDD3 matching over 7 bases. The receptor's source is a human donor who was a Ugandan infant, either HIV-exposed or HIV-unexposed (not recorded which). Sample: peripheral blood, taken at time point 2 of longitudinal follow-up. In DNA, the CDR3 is TGTGCTCTTGGGGAATGTTACCGAAAAGGGGGGATCCCAAGACAGTCCGCACAACTCTTCTTT. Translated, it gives CALGECYRKGGIPRQSAQLFF.